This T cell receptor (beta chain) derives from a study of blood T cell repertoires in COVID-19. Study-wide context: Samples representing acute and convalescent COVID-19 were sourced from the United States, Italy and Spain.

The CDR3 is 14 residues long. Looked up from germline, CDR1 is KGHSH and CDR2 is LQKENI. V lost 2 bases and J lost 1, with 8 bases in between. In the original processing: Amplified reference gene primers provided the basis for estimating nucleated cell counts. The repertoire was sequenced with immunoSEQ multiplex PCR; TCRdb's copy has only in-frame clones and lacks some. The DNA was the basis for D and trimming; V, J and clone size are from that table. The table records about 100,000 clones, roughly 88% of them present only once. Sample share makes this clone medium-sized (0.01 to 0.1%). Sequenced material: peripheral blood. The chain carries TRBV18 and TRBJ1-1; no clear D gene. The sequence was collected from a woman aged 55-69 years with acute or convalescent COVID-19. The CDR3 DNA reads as TGTGCCAGCTCACCATTCCCGGGGAACACTGAAGCTTTCTTT. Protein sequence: CASSPFPGNTEAFF.